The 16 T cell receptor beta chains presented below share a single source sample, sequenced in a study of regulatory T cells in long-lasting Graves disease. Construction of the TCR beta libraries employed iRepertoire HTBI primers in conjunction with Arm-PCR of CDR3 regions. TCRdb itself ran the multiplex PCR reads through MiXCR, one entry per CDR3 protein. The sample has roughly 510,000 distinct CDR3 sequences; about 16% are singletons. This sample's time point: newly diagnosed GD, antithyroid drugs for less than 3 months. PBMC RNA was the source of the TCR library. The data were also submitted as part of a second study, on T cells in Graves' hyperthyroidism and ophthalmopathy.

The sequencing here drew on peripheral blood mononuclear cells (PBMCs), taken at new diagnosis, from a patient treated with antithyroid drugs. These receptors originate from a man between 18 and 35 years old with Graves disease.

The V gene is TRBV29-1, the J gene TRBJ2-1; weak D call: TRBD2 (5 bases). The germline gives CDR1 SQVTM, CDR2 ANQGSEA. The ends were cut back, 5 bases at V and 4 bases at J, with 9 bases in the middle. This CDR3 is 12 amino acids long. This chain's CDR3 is CSVRTWYNEQFF. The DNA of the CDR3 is TGCAGCGTTCGGACTTGGTACAATGAGCAGTTCTTC.

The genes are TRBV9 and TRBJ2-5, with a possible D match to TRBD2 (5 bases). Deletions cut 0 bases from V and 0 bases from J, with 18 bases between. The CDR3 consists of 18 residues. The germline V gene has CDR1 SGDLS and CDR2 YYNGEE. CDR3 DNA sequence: TGTGCCAGCAGCGTAGGCGCCAGCGGCCGTACCCACCAAGAGACCCAGTACTTC. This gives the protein CASSVGASGRTHQETQYF.

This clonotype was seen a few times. The chain's CDR3 is CASSNEGGVEKLFF. In DNA, the CDR3 is TGCGCCAGCAGCAACGAGGGAGGGGTGGAAAAACTGTTTTTT. V gene TRBV5-1 combines with J gene TRBJ1-4, with D possibly being TRBD1 (5 bases). The CDR3 is made up of 14 amino acids. V shed 4 bases and J shed 8 bases, with 15 bases lying between them. Germline values: CDR1 SGHRS, CDR2 YFSETQ. The full variable domain, in which reference TRBV5-1 and TRBJ1-4 provide the parts outside the CDR3, is KAGVTQTPRYLIKTRGQQVTLSCSPISGHRSVSWYQQTPGQGLQFLFEYFSETQRNKGNFPGRFSGRQFSNSRSEMNVSTLELGDSALYLCASSNEGGVEKLFFGSGTQLSVL.

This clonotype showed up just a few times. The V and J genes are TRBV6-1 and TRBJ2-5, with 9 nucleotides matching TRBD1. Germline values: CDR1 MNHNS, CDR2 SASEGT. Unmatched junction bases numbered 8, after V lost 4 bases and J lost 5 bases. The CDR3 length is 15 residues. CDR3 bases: TGTGCCAGCAGTGGCCCGGGACAGGGCGCGGAGACCCAGTACTTC. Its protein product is CASSGPGQGAETQYF.

CDR3 coding DNA: TGTGCCAGCAGCCGGGGTTCAGGGCCTAATGAGCAGTTCTTC. It codes for CASSRGSGPNEQFF. This chain connects TRBV9 to TRBJ2-1; possibly TRBD1 or TRBD2 for D (5 bases each). The CDR3 has 14 amino acids. Deletions cut 4 bases from V and 7 bases from J, with 15 bases between. The germline CDR1 and CDR2 sequences are SGDLS and YYNGEE.

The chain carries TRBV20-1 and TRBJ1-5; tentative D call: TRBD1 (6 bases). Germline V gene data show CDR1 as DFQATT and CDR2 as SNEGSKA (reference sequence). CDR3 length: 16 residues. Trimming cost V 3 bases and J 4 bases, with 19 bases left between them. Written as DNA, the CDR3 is TGCAGTGCTAGGGGACATCCAACCGGGGAAAATCAGCCCCAGCATTTT. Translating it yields CSARGHPTGENQPQHF.

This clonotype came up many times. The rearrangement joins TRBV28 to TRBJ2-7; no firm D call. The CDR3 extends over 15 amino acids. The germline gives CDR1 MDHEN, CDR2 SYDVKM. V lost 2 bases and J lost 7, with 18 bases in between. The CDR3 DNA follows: TGTGCCAGCAGTTTAGTCGACATCTCCCAAGGGGAGCAGTACTTC. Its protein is CASSLVDISQGEQYF.

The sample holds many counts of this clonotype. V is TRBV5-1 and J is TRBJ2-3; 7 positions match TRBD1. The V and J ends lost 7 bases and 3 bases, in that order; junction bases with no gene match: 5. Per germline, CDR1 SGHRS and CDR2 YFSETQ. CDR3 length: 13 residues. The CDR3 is CASGGQFTDTQYF. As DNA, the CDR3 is TGCGCCAGCGGGGGACAGTTTACAGATACGCAGTATTTT.

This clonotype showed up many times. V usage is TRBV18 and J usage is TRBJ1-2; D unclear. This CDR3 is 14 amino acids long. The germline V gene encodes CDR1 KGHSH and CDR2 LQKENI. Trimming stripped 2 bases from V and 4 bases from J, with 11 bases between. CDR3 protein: CASSPAGSGYGYTF. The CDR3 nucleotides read TGTGCCAGCTCACCAGCCGGCTCGGGCTATGGCTACACCTTC.

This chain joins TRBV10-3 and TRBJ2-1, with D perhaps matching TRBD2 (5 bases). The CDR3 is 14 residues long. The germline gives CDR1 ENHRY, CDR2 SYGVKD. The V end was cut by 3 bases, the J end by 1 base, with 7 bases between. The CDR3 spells CAISDGESYNEQFF. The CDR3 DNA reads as TGTGCCATCAGTGACGGGGAGTCCTACAATGAGCAGTTCTTC.

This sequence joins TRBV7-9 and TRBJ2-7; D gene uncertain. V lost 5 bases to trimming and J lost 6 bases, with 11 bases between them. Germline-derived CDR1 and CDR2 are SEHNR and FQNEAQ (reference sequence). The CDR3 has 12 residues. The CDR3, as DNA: TGTGCCAGCAGCCCCGGTATGGGCGAGCAGTACTTC. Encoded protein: CASSPGMGEQYF. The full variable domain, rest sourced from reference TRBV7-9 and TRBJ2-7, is DTGVSQNPRHKITKRGQNVTFRCDPISEHNRLYWYRQTLGQGPEFLTYFQNEAQLEKSRLLSDRFSAERPKGSFSTLEIQRTEQGDSAMYLCASSPGMGEQYFGPGTRLTVT.

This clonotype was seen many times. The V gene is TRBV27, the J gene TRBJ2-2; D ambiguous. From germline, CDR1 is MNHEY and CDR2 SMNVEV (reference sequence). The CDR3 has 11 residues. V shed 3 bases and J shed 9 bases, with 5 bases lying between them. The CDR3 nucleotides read TGTGCCAGCAGTTTCGGCCGGGAGCTGTTTTTT. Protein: CASSFGRELFF.

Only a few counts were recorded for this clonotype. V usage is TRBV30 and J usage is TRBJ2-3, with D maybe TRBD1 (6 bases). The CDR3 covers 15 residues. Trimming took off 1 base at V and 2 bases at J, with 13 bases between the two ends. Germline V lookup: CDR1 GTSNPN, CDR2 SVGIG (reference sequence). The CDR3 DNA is TGTGCCTGGAGTGCACCGGGACACTTCACAGATACGCAGTATTTT. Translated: CAWSAPGHFTDTQYF. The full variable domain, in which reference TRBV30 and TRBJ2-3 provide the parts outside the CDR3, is SQTIHQWPATLVQPVGSPLSLECTVEGTSNPNLYWYRQAAGRGLQLLFYSVGIGQISSEVPQNLSASRPQDRQFILSSKKLLLSDSGFYLCAWSAPGHFTDTQYFGPGTRLTVL.

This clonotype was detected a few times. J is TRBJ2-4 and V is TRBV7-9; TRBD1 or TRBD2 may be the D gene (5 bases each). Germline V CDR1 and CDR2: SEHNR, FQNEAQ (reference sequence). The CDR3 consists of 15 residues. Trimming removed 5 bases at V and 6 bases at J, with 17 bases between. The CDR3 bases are TGTGCCAGCAGCCCGGTTCGGGGACCCTCAAACATTCAGTACTTC. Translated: CASSPVRGPSNIQYF.

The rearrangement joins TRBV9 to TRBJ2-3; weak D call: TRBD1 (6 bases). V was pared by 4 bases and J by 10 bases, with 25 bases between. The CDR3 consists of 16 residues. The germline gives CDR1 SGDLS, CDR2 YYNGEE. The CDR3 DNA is TGTGCCAGCAGCCCCCAAGGGGGAAACGTATTCAAGGCGCAGTATTTT. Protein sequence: CASSPQGGNVFKAQYF.

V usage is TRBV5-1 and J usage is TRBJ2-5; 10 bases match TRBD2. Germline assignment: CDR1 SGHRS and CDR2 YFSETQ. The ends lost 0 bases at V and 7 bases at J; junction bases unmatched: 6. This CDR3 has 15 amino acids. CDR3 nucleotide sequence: TGCGCCAGCAGCTTGGCCCTAGCGGGAGCGGGGACCCAGTACTTC. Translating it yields CASSLALAGAGTQYF. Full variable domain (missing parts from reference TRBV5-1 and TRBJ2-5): KAGVTQTPRYLIKTRGQQVTLSCSPISGHRSVSWYQQTPGQGLQFLFEYFSETQRNKGNFPGRFSGRQFSNSRSEMNVSTLELGDSALYLCASSLALAGAGTQYFGPGTRLLVL.